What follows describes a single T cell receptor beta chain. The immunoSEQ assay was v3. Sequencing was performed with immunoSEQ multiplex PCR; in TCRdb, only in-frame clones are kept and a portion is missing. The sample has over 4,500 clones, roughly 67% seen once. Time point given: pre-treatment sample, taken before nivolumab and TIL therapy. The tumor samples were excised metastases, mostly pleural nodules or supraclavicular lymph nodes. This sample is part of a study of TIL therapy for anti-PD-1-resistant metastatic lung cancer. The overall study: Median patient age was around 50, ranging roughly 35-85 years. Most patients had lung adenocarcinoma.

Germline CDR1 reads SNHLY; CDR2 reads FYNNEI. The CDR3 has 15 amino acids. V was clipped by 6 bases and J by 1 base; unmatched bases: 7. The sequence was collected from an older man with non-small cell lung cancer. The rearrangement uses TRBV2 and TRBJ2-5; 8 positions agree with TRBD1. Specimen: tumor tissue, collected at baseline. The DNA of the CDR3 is TGTGCCAGCAGGCGGGACAGGTCCTTCCAAGAGACCCAGTACTTC. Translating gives CASRRDRSFQETQYF.